The clone carrying this T cell receptor beta chain was observed a handful of times. Its cognate antigen is unknown. Stable Graves' hyperthyroidism denoted no ophthalmopathy progression over 18 months. It was uncontrolled infection, other autoimmune disease, pregnancy or lactation that excluded patients. The diagnostic basis comprised clinical symptoms, serum thyroxine and TRAb, thyroid ultrasound and orbital computed tomography. These data originate in a study of T cells in Graves' hyperthyroidism and ophthalmopathy. Broader study findings: Ophthalmopathy was predicted by the model a median of approximately 6 months ahead of onset.

Amplified TCR beta CDR3 regions derived from RNA transcripts. Primed by the HTBI set, a first-round RT-PCR was run on the TCR CDR3. TCRdb re-analysed the multiplex PCR reads in MiXCR, keeping a single row per CDR3 protein. This repertoire shows nearly 750,000 distinct CDR3 sequences, 30% to 40% found once; its top ten account for 30% to 40%. The CDR3 totals 13 residues. CDR1 and CDR2 (germline): ENHRY, SYGVKD. V gave up 4 bases and J gave up 7 bases, with 10 bases separating them. Sequences were obtained from blood. The chain combines TRBV10-3 with TRBJ2-2, with D possibly TRBD1 on 5 matching bases. This TCR derives from a woman aged 40 to 49 with Graves' hyperthyroidism. The CDR3 region has the DNA TGTGCCATCAGTGGGAGCAGGGACGGGGAGCTGTTTTTT. Its protein is CAISGSRDGELFF.